A selection of T cell receptor beta chains follows, all from one sample in a study of T cell responses to AZD1222 COVID-19 vaccine. Measured with immunoSEQ multiplex PCR; TCRdb has only the in-frame clones, and not every one. The data show more than 85,000 clones, about 88% seen once. Sequencing used peripheral blood, obtained 28 days after the second AZD1222 dose. The receptors stem from an adult who received the AZD1222 COVID-19 vaccine. Both conserved end residues are part of each CDR3. The D gene is left open where the match is weak. Not all rows give a size; the values are once, few, many and, for expanded clones, a class.

size	J	V	D	CDR3	DNA
NA	TRBJ2-3	TRBV4-2	TRBD2	CASSQDLSSGTLDTQYF	TGTGCCAGCAGCCAAGATTTGTCTAGCGGGACGCTAGATACGCAGTATTTT
NA	TRBJ1-1	TRBV5-4	NA	CASSLGGRKGNTEAFF	TGTGCCAGCAGCTTAGGGGGACGGAAAGGGAACACTGAAGCTTTCTTT
NA	TRBJ2-1	TRBV6-5	NA	CASSSLTSYNEQFF	TGTGCCAGCAGTTCACTCACGTCTTACAATGAGCAGTTCTTC
once	TRBJ1-4	TRBV7-9	NA	CASSSRGLGLWQINEKLFF	TGTGCCAGCAGCTCCCGTGGGTTGGGGCTATGGCAGATTAATGAAAAACTGTTTTTT
NA	TRBJ1-5	TRBV30	TRBD1	CAWSLQGVVNQPQHF	TGTGCCTGGAGTTTACAGGGGGTTGTCAATCAGCCCCAGCATTTT
NA	TRBJ2-7	TRBV2	NA	CASSVLHEQYF	TGTGCCAGCAGTGTTCTCCACGAGCAGTACTTC
NA	TRBJ1-2	TRBV18	NA	CASSPSNYGYTF	TGTGCCAGCTCACCAAGTAACTATGGCTACACCTTC
few	TRBJ1-5	TRBV18	NA	CASSPRRNSNQPQHF	TGTGCCAGCTCCCCTAGACGGAATAGCAATCAGCCCCAGCATTTT
NA	TRBJ2-7	TRBV27	NA	CASSLYGGPSYEQYF	TGTGCCAGCAGTTTATATGGGGGGCCCTCCTACGAGCAGTACTTC
NA	TRBJ2-7	TRBV7-2	NA	CASSFHSFYEQYF	TGTGCCAGCAGCTTCCACAGCTTCTACGAGCAGTACTTC
NA	TRBJ2-7	TRBV18	NA	CASSPRGLDEQYF	TGTGCCAGCTCACCACGTGGTCTCGACGAGCAGTACTTC
NA	TRBJ2-1	TRBV6-5	TRBD2	CATKVYGRYNEQFF	TGTGCCACCAAGGTCTACGGGAGGTACAATGAGCAGTTCTTC
NA	TRBJ1-2	TRBV21-1	NA	CASSKDQMGQPSYGYTF	TGTGCCAGCAGCAAAGATCAAATGGGACAGCCGAGCTATGGCTACACCTTC
NA	TRBJ2-4	TRBV6-5	TRBD2	CASSTSGSPRTSQYF	TGTGCCAGCAGTACTAGCGGGAGCCCTCGGACGAGTCAGTACTTC
once	TRBJ2-2	TRBV7-8	NA	CASSRFNTGELFF	TGTGCCAGCAGCCGATTCAACACCGGGGAGCTGTTTTTT
NA	TRBJ1-6	TRBV28	TRBD1	CASSSPGTGIQSPLHF	TGTGCCAGCAGTTCCCCCGGGACAGGGATCCAATCACCCCTCCACTTT
NA	TRBJ2-5	TRBV6-5	NA	CASCRRYQETQYF	TGTGCCAGCTGTCGACGGTACCAAGAGACCCAGTACTTC
NA	TRBJ1-1	TRBV10-1	NA	CASTNPGDTEAFF	TGCGCCAGCACTAACCCCGGGGACACTGAAGCTTTCTTT
NA	TRBJ2-2	TRBV7-3	NA	CASSLNRASWDPGELFF	TGTGCCAGCAGCTTAAACAGGGCTTCGTGGGATCCCGGGGAGCTGTTTTTT
NA	TRBJ2-7	TRBV6-5	NA	CASSYSRGHYEQYF	TGTGCCAGCAGTTACTCTCGGGGCCACTACGAGCAGTACTTC
few	TRBJ2-1	TRBV6-4	TRBD2	CASSPTSEVNEQFF	TGTGCCAGCAGCCCGACTAGCGAGGTCAATGAGCAGTTCTTC
NA	TRBJ2-5	TRBV6-2/TRBV6-3	NA	CASRPHGRGEETQYF	TGTGCCAGCCGCCCCCACGGGAGAGGAGAGGAGACCCAGTACTTC
NA	TRBJ1-2	TRBV16	TRBD1	CASSHGTGQGATNYGYTF	TGTGCCAGCAGCCACGGGACGGGACAGGGGGCTACTAACTATGGCTACACCTTC
once	TRBJ2-2	TRBV7-2	NA	CASSLARAGAGELFF	TGTGCCAGCAGCTTGGCCCGTGCGGGTGCCGGGGAGCTGTTTTTT
NA	TRBJ1-5	TRBV6-5	TRBD1	CASSLRDSNQPQHF	TGTGCCAGCAGCCTCCGGGACAGTAATCAGCCCCAGCATTTT
NA	TRBJ1-2	TRBV29-1	NA	CSVDLGSGDGYTF	TGCAGCGTTGATCTTGGATCGGGAGATGGCTACACCTTC
NA	TRBJ2-1	TRBV10-1	NA	CASSGQMGTEQFF	TGCGCCAGCAGTGGCCAAATGGGAACTGAGCAGTTCTTC
NA	TRBJ2-1	TRBV5-6	TRBD2	CASSPGLAQQFF	TGTGCCAGCAGCCCGGGACTAGCGCAGCAGTTCTTC
NA	TRBJ2-1	TRBV18	TRBD2	CASSSGGGNEQFF	TGTGCCAGCTCATCGGGGGGAGGCAATGAGCAGTTCTTC
NA	TRBJ1-2	TRBV7-2	NA	CASSFQDTNYGYTF	TGTGCCAGCAGCTTCCAGGATACAAACTATGGCTACACCTTC
NA	TRBJ2-1	TRBV11-2	TRBD2	CASSPGLAGVGEQFF	TGTGCCAGCAGCCCCGGACTAGCGGGAGTCGGTGAGCAGTTCTTC
NA	TRBJ1-5	TRBV1	NA	CTSSQVRGGHQPQHF	TGCACCAGCAGCCAAGTCAGGGGGGGGCATCAGCCCCAGCATTTT
NA	TRBJ2-7	TRBV7-9	NA	CASRPAGNRYEQYF	TGTGCCAGCAGGCCTGCGGGGAACCGCTACGAGCAGTACTTC
NA	TRBJ1-6	TRBV3-1/TRBV3-2	NA	CASSQGGGWGSPLHF	TGTGCCAGCAGCCAAGGAGGAGGGTGGGGTTCACCCCTCCACTTT
NA	TRBJ2-1	TRBV2	TRBD2	CASEGTSGRVSSYNEQFF	TGTGCCAGCGAGGGGACTAGCGGGAGGGTAAGCTCCTACAATGAGCAGTTCTTC
few	TRBJ2-2	TRBV29-1	NA	CSVSAPGELFF	TGCAGCGTTAGCGCTCCCGGGGAGCTGTTTTTT
NA	TRBJ2-7	TRBV27	NA	CASSYKPTGYEQYF	TGTGCCAGCAGTTACAAACCAACAGGGTACGAGCAGTACTTC
once	TRBJ1-6	TRBV7-8	NA	CASSLALAGEHSPLHF	TGTGCCAGCAGCTTAGCCTTGGCAGGGGAACACTCACCCCTCCACTTT
NA	TRBJ1-5	TRBV19	NA	CASSPGRLSGNQPQHF	TGTGCCAGTAGTCCGGGACGGCTTAGTGGCAATCAGCCCCAGCATTTT
NA	TRBJ1-4	TRBV7-9	NA	CASSFGVNEKLFF	TGTGCCAGCAGCTTCGGTGTTAATGAAAAACTGTTTTTT
NA	TRBJ2-2	TRBV6-2/TRBV6-3	NA	CASSYSQGKGTGELFF	TGTGCCAGCAGTTACTCCCAGGGGAAAGGGACCGGGGAGCTGTTTTTT
NA	TRBJ2-1	TRBV10-2	NA	CASSESGLPGNEQFF	TGCGCCAGCAGTGAGTCCGGCCTCCCGGGCAATGAGCAGTTCTTC
few	TRBJ2-1	TRBV20-1	TRBD2	CSASGPSGGPVGFGEQFF	TGCAGTGCTAGTGGGCCTAGCGGGGGCCCGGTTGGCTTTGGTGAGCAGTTCTTC
few	TRBJ1-3	TRBV5-5	NA	CASRPDNSGNTIYF	TGTGCCAGCAGACCAGACAACTCTGGAAACACCATATATTTT
NA	TRBJ2-3	TRBV5-4	NA	CASSLVRGGTDTQYF	TGTGCCAGCAGCTTGGTTAGGGGGGGGACAGATACGCAGTATTTT
NA	TRBJ1-4	TRBV6-5	NA	CASSLAPGGINEKLFF	TGTGCCAGCAGTTTAGCCCCCGGGGGCATTAATGAAAAACTGTTTTTT
NA	TRBJ1-6	TRBV30	NA	CAWRGEGQRSWGDNSPLHF	TGTGCCTGGAGAGGGGAAGGACAGAGGTCCTGGGGGGATAATTCACCCCTCCACTTT